This TCR beta chain is from a study of identical twins. Notes on the study in general: In drawing conclusions, the study used cross-sectional statistical analysis and did not follow the same donors. Modelling underestimated the level of out-of-frame TCR alpha sharing observed in monozygotic twins.

A universal primer binding site was introduced by template switching. The final cDNA contained unique molecular identifiers. TCRdb redid the calling of the 5' RACE reads with MiXCR, one entry per CDR3 protein. The sample lists a few hundred thousand distinct CDR3 sequences, about a fifth occurring once. The CDR3 is 15 amino acids. V lost 5 bases and J lost 3; bases outside the gene matches: 4. CDR1 is MNHEY and CDR2 is SMNVEV in the germline V gene (reference sequence). About this clonotype: Its antigen is not identified. No conserved phenylalanine or tryptophan ends this CDR3, so it is likely a read error.

The TCR comes from a man in his fifties or sixties in good health. The rearrangement joins TRBV27 to TRBJ2-3, with 11 bases matching TRBD2. What was sequenced was naive T cells sorted from blood. DNA for the CDR3: TGTGCCAGCAGTCGACTAGCGGGGAAGACAGATACGCAGTATTCT. Protein sequence: CASSRLAGKTDTQYS.